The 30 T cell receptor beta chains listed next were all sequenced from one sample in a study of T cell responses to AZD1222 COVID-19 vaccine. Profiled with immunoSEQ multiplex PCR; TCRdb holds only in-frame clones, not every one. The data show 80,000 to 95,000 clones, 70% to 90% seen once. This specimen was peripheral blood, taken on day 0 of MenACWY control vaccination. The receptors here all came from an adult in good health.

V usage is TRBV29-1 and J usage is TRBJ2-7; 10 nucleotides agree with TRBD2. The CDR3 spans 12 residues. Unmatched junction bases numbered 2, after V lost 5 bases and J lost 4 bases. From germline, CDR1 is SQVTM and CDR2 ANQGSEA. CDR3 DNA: TGCAGCGTTCGGACTAGCGGTTACGAGCAGTACTTC. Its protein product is CSVRTSGYEQYF.

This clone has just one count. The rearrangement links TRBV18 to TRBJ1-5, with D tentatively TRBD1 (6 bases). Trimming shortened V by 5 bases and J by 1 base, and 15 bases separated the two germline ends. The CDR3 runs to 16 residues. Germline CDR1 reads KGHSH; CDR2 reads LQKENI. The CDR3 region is CASSASTGLSNQPQHF. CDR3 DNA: TGTGCCAGCTCAGCCTCAACAGGGTTGAGCAATCAGCCCCAGCATTTT.

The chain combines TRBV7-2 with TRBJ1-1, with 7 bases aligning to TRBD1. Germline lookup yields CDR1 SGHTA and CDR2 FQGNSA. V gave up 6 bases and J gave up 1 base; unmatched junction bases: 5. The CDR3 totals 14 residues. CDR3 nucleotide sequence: TGTGCCAGCAGGCCAGGGACAGAGAACACTGAAGCTTTCTTT. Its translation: CASRPGTENTEAFF.

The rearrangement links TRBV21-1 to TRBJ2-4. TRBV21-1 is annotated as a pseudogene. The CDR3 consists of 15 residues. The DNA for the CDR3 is TGTGCCAGCAGGTTGGGTTCCCTAGCCAAAAACATTCAGTACTTC. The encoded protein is CASRLGSLAKNIQYF.

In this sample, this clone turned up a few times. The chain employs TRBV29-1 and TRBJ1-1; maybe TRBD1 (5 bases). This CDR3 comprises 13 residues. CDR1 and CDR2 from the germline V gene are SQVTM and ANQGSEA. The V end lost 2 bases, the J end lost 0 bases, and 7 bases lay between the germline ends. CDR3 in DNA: TGCAGCGTTGAAAAAGGGGTGAACACTGAAGCTTTCTTT. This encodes CSVEKGVNTEAFF.

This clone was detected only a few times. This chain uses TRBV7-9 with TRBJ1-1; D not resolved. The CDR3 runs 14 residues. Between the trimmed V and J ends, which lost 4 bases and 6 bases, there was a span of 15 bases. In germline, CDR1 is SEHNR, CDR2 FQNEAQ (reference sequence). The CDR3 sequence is CASSSAGWMAEAFF. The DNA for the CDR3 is TGTGCCAGCAGCTCGGCCGGGTGGATGGCTGAAGCTTTCTTT.

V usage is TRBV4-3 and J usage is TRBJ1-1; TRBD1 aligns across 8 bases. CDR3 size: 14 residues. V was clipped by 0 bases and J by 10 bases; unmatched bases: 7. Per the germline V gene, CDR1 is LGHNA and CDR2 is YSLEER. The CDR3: CASSQDSRGRGAFF. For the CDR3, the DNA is TGCGCCAGCAGCCAAGACTCCAGGGGGCGCGGAGCTTTCTTT.

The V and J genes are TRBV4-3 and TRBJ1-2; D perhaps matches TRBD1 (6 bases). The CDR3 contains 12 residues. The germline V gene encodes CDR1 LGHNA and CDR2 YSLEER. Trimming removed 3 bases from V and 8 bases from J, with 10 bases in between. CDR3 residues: CASSQVGAGYTF. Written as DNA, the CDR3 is TGCGCCAGCAGCCAGGTGGGGGCAGGCTACACCTTC.

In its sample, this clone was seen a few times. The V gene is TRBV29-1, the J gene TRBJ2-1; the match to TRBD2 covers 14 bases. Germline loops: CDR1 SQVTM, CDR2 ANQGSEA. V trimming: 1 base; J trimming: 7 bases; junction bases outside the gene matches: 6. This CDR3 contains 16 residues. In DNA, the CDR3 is TGCAGCGTTGAAGCTTGGACTAGCGGGAGGTTAAATGAGCAGTTCTTC. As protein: CSVEAWTSGRLNEQFF.

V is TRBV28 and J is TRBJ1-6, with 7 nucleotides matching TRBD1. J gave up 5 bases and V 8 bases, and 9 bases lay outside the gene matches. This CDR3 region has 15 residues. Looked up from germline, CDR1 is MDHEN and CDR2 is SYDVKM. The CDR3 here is CASYGTANHNSPLHF. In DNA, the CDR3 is TGTGCCAGCTACGGGACAGCTAATCATAATTCACCCCTCCACTTT.

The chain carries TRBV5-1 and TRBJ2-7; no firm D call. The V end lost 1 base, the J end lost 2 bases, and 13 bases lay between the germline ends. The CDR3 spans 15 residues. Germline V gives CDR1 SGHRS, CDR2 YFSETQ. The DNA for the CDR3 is TGCGCCAGCAGCTTGCACGGGCAGGCCACCTACGAGCAGTACTTC. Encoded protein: CASSLHGQATYEQYF.

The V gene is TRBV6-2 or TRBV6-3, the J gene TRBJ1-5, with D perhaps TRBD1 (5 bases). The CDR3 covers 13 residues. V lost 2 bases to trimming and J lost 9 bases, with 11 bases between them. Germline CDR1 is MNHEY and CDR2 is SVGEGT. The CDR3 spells CASSYDGGWPQHF. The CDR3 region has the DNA TGTGCCAGCAGTTACGACGGGGGGTGGCCCCAGCATTTT.

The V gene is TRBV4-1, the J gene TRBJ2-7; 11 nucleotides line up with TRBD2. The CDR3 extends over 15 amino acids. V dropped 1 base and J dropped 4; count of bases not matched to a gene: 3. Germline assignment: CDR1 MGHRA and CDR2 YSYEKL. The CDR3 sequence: CASSQGLAGGYEQYF. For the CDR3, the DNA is TGCGCCAGCAGCCAAGGTCTAGCGGGAGGATACGAGCAGTACTTC.

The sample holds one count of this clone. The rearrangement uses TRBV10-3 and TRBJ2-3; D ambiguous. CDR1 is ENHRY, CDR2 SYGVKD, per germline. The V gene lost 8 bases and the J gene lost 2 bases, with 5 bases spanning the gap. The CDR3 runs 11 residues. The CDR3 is CAIGITDTQYF. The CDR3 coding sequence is TGTGCCATCGGGATCACAGATACGCAGTATTTT.

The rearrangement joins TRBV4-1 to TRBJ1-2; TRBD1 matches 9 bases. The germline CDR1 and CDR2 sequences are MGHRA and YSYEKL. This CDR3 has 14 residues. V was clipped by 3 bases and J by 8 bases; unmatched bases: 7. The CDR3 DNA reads TGCGCCAGCAGCCATTCTCGGACAGGGGAGGGCTACACCTTC. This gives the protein CASSHSRTGEGYTF.

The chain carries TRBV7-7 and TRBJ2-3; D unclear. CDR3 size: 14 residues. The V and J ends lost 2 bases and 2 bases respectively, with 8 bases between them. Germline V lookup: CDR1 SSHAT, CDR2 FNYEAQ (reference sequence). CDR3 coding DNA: TGTGCCAGCAGCTTAATCTCGACCACAGATACGCAGTATTTT. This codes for CASSLISTTDTQYF. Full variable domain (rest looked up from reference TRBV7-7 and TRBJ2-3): GAGVSQSPRYKVTKRGQDVTLRCDPISSHATLYWYQQALGQGPEFLTYFNYEAQPDKSGLPSDRFSAERPEGSISTLTIQRTEQRDSAMYRCASSLISTTDTQYFGPGTRLTVL.

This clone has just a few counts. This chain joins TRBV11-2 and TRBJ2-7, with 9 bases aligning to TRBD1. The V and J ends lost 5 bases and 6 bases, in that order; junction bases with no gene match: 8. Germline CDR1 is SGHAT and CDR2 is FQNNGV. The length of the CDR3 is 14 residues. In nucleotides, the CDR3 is TGTGCCAGCAGCCCGGGACAGGGTGATCCCGAGCAGTACTTC. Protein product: CASSPGQGDPEQYF.

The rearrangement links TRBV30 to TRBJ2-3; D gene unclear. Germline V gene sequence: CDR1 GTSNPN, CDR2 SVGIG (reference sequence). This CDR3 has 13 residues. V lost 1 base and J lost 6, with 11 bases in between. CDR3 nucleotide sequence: TGTGCCTGGAGTGGTACTTACAGTGATACGCAGTATTTT. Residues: CAWSGTYSDTQYF.

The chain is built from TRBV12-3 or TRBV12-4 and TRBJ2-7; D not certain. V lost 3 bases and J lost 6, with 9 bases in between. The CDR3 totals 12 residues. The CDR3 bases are TGTGCCAGCAGTTTCACAGAAGCCGAGCAGTACTTC. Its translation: CASSFTEAEQYF.

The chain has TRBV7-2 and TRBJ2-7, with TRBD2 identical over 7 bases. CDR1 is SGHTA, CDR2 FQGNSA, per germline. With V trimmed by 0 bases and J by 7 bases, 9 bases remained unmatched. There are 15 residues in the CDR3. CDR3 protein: CASSLARGRADEQYF. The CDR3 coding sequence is TGTGCCAGCAGCTTAGCCCGTGGGAGGGCTGATGAGCAGTACTTC.

The CDR3, as DNA: TGTGCCAGCAGCTTTAAGTTAAGCGGGGGCTACAATGAGCAGTTCTTC. It translates to CASSFKLSGGYNEQFF. The chain couples TRBV27 to TRBJ2-1; TRBD2 matches 8 bases. The CDR3 contains 16 residues. The germline CDR1 and CDR2 sequences are MNHEY and SMNVEV (reference sequence). V lost 6 bases and J lost 3; bases outside the gene matches: 10.

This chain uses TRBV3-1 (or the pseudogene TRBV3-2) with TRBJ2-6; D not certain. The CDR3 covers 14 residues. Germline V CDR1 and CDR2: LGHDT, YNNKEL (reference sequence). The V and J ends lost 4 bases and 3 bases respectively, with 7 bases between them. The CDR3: CASSPLLGANVLTF. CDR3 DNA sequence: TGTGCCAGCAGCCCCCTTCTTGGGGCCAACGTCCTGACTTTC.

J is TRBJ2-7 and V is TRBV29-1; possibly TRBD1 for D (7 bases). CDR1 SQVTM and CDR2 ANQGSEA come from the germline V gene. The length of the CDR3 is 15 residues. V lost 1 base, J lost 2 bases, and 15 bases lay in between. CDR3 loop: CSVEGQWRGPYEQYF. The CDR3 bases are TGCAGCGTTGAAGGCCAGTGGAGGGGGCCCTACGAGCAGTACTTC.

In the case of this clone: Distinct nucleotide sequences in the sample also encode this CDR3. In DNA form, the CDR3 reads TGTGCCAGCAGTTACCGGGGATCTGGGGCCAACGTCCTGACTTTC. Encoded protein: CASSYRGSGANVLTF. The J gene is TRBJ2-6, the V gene TRBV6-5, with D possibly TRBD2 on 5 matching bases. The V end lost 2 bases, the J end lost 1 base, and 6 bases lay between the germline ends. Germline V gives CDR1 MNHEY, CDR2 SVGAGI. This CDR3 is 15 amino acids long.

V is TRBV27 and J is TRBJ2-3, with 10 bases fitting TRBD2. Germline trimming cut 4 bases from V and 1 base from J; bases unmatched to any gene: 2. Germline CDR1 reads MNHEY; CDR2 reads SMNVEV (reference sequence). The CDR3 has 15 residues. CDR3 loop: CASSSGTSGTDTQYF. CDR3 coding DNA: TGTGCCAGCAGTTCCGGGACTAGCGGCACAGATACGCAGTATTTT.

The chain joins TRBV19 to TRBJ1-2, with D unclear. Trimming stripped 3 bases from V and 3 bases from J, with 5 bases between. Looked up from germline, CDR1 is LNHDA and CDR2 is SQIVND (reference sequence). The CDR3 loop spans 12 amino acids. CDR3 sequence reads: CASSMGDYGYTF. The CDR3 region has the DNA TGTGCCAGTAGTATGGGAGACTATGGCTACACCTTC.

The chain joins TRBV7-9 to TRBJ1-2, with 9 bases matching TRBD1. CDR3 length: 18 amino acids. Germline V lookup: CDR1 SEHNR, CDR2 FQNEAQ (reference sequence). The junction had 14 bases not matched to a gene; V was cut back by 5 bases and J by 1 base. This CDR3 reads CASSPSLGTGPRNYGYTF. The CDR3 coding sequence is TGTGCCAGCAGCCCGAGCCTCGGGACAGGGCCCCGTAACTATGGCTACACCTTC.

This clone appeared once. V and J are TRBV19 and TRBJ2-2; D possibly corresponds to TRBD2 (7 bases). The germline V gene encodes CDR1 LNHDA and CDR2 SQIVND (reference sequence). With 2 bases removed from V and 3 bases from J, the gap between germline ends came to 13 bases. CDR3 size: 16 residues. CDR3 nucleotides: TGTGCCAGTAGTATAAGGGGGAGGGCCGACACCGGGGAGCTGTTTTTT. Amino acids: CASSIRGRADTGELFF.

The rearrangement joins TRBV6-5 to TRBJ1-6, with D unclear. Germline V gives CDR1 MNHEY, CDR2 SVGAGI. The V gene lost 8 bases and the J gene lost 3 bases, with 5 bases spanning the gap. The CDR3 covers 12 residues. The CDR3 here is CASRGYNSPLHF. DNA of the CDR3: TGTGCCAGCCGAGGCTATAATTCACCCCTCCACTTT.

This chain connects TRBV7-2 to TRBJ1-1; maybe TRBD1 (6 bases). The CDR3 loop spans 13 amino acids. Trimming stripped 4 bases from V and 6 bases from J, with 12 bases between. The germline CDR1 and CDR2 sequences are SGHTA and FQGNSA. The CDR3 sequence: CASSSDSRAEAFF. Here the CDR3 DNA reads TGTGCCAGCAGCTCGGACAGCCGCGCTGAAGCTTTCTTT.